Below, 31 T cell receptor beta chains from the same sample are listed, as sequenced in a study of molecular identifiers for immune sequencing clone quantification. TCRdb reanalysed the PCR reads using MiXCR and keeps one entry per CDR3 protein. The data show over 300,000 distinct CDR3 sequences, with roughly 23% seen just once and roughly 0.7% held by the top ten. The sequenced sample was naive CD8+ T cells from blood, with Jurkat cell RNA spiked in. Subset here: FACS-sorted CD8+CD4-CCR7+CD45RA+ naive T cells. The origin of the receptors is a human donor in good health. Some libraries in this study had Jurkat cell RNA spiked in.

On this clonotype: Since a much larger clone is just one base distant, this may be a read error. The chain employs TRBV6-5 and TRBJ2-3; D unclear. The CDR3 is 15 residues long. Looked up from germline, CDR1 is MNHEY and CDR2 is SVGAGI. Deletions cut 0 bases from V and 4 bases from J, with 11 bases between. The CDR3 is CASSYSSRGADTQYF. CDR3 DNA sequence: TGTGCCAGCAGTTACTCGAGTCGCGGCGCAGATACGCAGTATTTT.

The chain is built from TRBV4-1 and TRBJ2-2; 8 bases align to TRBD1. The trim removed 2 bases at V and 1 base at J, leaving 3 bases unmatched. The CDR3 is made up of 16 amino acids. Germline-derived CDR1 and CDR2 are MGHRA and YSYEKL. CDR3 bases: TGCGCCAGCAGCCAATGGACAGGGAAGAACACCGGGGAGCTGTTTTTT. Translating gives CASSQWTGKNTGELFF.

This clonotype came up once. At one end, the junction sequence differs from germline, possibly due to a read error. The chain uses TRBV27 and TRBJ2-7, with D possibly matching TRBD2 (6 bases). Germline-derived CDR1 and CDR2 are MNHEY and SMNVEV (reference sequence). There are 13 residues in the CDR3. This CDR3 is CASSLRGNYVQYF. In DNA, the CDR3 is TGTGCCAGCAGTTTACGGGGGAACTACGTGCAGTACTTC.

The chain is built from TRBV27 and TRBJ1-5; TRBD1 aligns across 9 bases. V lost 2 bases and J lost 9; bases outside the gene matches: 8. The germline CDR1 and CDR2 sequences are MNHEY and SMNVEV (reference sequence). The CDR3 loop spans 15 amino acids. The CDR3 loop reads CASSLLGGQGPPQHF. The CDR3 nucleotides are TGTGCCAGCAGTTTACTGGGGGGACAGGGACCGCCCCAGCATTTT.

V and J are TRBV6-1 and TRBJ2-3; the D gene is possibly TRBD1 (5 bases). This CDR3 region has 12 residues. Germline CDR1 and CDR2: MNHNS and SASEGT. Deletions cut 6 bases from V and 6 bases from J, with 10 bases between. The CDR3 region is CASRKGVDTQYF. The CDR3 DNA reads TGTGCCAGCAGAAAAGGGGTGGATACGCAGTATTTT.

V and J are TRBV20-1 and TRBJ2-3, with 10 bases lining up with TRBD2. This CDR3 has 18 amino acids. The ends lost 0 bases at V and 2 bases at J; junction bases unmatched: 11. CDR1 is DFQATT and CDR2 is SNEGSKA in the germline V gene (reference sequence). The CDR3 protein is CSARDRSGLAGVTDTQYF. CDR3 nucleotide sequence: TGCAGTGCTAGAGATAGGAGCGGGCTAGCGGGAGTCACAGATACGCAGTATTTT.

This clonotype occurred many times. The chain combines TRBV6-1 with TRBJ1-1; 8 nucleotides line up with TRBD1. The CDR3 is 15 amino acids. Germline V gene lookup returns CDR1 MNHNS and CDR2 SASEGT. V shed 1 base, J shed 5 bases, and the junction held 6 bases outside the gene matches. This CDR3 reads CASSEGNRGGTEAFF. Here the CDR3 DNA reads TGTGCCAGCAGTGAAGGGAACAGGGGGGGGACTGAAGCTTTCTTT.

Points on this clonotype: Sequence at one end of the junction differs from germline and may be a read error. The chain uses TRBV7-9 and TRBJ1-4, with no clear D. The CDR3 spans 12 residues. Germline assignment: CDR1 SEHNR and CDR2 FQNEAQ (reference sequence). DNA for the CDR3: TGTGCCAGCAGTTCGGGGAGTGAAAAACTGTGTTTT. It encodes CASSSGSEKLCF. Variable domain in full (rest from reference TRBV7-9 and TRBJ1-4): DTGVSQNPRHKITKRGQNVTFRCDPISEHNRLYWYRQTLGQGPEFLTYFQNEAQLEKSRLLSDRFSAERPKGSFSTLEIQRTEQGDSAMYLCASSSGSEKLCFGSGTQLSVL.

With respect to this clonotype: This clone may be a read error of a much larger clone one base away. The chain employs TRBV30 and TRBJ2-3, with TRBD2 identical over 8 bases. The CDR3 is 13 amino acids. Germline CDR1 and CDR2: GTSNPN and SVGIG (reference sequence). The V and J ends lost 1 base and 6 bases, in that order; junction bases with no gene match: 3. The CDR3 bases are TGTGCCTGGAGTGGAGCGGGAGTGGATACGCAGTATTTT. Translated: CAWSGAGVDTQYF.

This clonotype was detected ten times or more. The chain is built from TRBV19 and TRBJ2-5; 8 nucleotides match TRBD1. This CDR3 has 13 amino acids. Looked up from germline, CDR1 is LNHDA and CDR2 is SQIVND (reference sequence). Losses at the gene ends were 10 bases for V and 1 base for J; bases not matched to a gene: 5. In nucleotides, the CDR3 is TGTGCCACTACAGGGGGATTCCAAGAGACCCAGTACTTC. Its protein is CATTGGFQETQYF.

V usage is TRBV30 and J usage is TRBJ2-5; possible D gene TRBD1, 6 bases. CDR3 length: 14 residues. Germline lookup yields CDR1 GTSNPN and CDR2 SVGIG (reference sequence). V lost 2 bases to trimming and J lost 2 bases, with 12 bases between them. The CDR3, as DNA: TGTGCCTGGAGTTCCACAGGGTCTCAAGAGACCCAGTACTTC. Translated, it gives CAWSSTGSQETQYF. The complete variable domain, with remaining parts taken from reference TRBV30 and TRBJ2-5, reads SQTIHQWPATLVQPVGSPLSLECTVEGTSNPNLYWYRQAAGRGLQLLFYSVGIGQISSEVPQNLSASRPQDRQFILSSKKLLLSDSGFYLCAWSSTGSQETQYFGPGTRLLVL.

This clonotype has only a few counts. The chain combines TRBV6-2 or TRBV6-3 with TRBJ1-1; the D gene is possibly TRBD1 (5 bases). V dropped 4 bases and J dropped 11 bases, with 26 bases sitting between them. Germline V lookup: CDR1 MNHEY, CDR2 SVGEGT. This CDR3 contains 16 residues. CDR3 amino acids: CASSSQGDEIWDIAFF. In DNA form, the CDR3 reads TGTGCCAGCAGTTCGCAGGGAGATGAGATATGGGATATCGCTTTCTTT.

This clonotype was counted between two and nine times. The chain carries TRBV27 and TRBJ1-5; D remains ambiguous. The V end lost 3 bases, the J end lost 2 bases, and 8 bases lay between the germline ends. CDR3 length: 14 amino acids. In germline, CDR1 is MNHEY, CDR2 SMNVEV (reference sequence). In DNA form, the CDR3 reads TGTGCCAGCAGTTTGGGGATGGGCAATCAGCCCCAGCATTTT. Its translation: CASSLGMGNQPQHF.

The CDR3 here is CASSQQPPRTGANSDTQYF. The CDR3 DNA sequence: TGCGCCAGCAGCCAACAACCGCCCCGGACAGGGGCGAACTCAGATACGCAGTATTTT. The chain uses TRBV4-1 and TRBJ2-3; TRBD1 agrees at 9 bases. V was clipped by 2 bases and J by 4 bases; unmatched bases: 16. This CDR3 region has 19 residues. In germline, CDR1 is MGHRA, CDR2 YSYEKL.

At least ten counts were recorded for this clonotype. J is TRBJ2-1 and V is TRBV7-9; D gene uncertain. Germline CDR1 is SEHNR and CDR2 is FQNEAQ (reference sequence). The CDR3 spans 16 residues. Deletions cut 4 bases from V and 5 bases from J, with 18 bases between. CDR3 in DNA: TGTGCCAGCAGCTCCCGGCCCCGAGACTTGGACAATGAGCAGTTCTTC. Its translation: CASSSRPRDLDNEQFF.

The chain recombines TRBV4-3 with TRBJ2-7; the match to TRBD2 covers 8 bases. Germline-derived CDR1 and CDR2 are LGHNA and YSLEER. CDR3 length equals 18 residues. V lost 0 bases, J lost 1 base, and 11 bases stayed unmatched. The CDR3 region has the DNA TGCGCCAGCAGCCAAGATCTTCTTAGCGGGAAGGTTTCCTACGAGCAGTACTTC. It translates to CASSQDLLSGKVSYEQYF.

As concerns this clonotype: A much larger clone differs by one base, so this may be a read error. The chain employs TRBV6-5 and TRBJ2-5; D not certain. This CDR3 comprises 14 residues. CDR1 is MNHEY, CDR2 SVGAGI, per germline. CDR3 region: CPSSYEQYQETQYF. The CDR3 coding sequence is TGTCCCAGCAGTTACGAACAGTACCAAGAGACCCAGTACTTC.

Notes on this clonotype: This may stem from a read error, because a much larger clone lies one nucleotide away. The CDR3 is CASSDSFYGYSF. DNA of the CDR3: TGTGCCAGCAGCGACAGTTTCTATGGCTACTCCTTC. This chain uses TRBV6-1 with TRBJ1-2, with D possibly TRBD1 on 5 matching bases. This CDR3 spans 12 amino acids. The V gene's germline CDR1 is MNHNS and CDR2 SASEGT.

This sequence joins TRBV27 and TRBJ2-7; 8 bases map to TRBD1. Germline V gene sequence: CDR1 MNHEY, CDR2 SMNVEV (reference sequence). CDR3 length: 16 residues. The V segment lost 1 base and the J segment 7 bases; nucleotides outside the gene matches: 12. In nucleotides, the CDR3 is TGTGCCAGCAGTTTATTGGCAGGCACCTACAGGGGGGAGCAGTACTTC. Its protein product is CASSLLAGTYRGEQYF.

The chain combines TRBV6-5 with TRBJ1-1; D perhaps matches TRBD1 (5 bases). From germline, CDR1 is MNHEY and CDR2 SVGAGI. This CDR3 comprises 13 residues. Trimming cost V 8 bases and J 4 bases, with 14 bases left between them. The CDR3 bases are TGTGCCAGCGGTGTTGGGACGGCCACTGAAGCTTTCTTT. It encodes CASGVGTATEAFF.

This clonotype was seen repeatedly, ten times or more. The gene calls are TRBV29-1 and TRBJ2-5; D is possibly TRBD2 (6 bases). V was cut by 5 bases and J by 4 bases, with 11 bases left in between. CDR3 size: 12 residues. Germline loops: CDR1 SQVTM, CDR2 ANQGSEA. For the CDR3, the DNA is TGCAGCGTTTTGGGACTTGGAGAGACCCAGTACTTC. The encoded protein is CSVLGLGETQYF.

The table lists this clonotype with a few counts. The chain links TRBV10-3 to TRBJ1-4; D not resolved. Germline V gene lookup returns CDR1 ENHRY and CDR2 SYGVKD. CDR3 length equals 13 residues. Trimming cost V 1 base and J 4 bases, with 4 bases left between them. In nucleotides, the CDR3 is TGTGCCATCAGTGAGTGGGATAATGAAAAACTGTTTTTT. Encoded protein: CAISEWDNEKLFF.

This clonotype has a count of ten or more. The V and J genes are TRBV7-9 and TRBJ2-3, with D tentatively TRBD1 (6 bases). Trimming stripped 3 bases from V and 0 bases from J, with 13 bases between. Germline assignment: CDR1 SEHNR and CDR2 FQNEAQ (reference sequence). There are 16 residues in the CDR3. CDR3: CASSFDRTTSTDTQYF. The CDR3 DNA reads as TGTGCCAGCAGCTTTGACAGGACCACTAGCACAGATACGCAGTATTTT.

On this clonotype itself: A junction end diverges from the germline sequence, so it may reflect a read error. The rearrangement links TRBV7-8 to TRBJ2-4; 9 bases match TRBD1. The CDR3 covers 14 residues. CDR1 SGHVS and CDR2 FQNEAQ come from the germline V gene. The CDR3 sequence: CVSSPGQGTNIQYF. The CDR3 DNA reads TGTGTCAGCAGCCCCGGACAGGGGACAAACATTCAGTACTTC.

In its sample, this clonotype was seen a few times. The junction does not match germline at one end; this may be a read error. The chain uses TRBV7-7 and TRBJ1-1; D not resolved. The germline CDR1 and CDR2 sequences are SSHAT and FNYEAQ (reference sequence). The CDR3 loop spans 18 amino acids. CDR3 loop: CASSLKSHRGVMNTEAFF. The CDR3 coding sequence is TGTGCTAGCAGCTTAAAATCTCACAGAGGTGTAATGAACACTGAAGCTTTCTTT.

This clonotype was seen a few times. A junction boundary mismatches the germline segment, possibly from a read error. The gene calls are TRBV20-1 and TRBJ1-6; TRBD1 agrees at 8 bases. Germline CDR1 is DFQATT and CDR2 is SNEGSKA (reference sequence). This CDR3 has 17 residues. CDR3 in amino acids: CSAGDTGGGSYNSPLHF. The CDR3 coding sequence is TGCAGTGCTGGAGACACAGGGGGAGGCTCCTATAATTCACCCCTCCACTTT.

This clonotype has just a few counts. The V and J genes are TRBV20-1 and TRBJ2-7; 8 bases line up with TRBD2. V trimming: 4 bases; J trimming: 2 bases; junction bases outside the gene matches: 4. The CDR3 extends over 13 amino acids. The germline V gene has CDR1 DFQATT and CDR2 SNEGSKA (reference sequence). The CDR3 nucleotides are TGCAGTGCTAAGACTAGCGAGACCTACGAGCAGTACTTC. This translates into CSAKTSETYEQYF.

The CDR3 is CASSGGREFGWGQYF. The CDR3 DNA reads as TGTGCCAGCAGTGGAGGACGGGAGTTTGGATGGGGGCAGTACTTC. The gene calls are TRBV25-1 and TRBJ2-7; possibly TRBD2 for D (6 bases). V was clipped by 4 bases and J by 9 bases, with 22 bases between them. The CDR3 runs to 15 residues. Germline V gives CDR1 MGHDK, CDR2 SYGVNS.

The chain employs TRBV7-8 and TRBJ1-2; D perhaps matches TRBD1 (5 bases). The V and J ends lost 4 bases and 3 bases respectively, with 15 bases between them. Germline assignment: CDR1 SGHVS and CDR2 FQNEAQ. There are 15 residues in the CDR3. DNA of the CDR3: TGTGCCAGCAGCTCCGGCAGGGTGGGGGACTATGGCTACACCTTC. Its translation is CASSSGRVGDYGYTF.

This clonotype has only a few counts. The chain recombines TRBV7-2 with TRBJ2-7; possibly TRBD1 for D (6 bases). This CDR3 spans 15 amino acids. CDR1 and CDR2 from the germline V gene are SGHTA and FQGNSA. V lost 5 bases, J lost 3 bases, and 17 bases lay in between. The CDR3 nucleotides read TGTGCCAGCAGCCCTTGGTCGTTACAGGGCTACGAGCAGTACTTC. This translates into CASSPWSLQGYEQYF.

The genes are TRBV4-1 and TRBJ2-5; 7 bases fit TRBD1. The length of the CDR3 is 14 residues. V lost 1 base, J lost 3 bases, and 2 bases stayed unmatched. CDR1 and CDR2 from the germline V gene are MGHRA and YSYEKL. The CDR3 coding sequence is TGCGCCAGCAGCCAAGCCGGGACAGAAGAGACCCAGTACTTC. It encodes CASSQAGTEETQYF.